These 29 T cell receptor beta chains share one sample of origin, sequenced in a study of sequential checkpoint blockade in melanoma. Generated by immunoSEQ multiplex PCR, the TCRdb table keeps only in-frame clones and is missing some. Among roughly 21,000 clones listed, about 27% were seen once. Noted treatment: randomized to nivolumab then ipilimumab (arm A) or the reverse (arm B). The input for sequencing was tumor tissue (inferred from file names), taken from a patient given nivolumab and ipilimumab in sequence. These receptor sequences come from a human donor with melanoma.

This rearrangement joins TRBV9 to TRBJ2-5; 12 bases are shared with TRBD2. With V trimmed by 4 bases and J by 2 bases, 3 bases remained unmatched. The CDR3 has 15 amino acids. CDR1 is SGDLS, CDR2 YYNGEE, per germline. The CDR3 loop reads CASSPGLAGQETQYF. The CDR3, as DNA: TGTGCCAGCAGCCCTGGACTAGCGGGACAAGAGACCCAGTACTTC.

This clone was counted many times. The CDR3, as DNA: TGTGCCAGCAGCGCAGAGACACGGTGGTTCACCGGGGAGCTGTTTTTT. Translated, it gives CASSAETRWFTGELFF. V is TRBV9 and J is TRBJ2-2; no firm D call. The germline gives CDR1 SGDLS, CDR2 YYNGEE. The CDR3 is 16 residues long. V gave up 3 bases and J gave up 4 bases, with 16 bases separating them.

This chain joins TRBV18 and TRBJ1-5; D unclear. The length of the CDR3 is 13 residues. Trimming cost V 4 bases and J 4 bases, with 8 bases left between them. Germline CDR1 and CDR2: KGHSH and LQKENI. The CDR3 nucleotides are TGTGCCAGCTCACAGACCGCAAATCAGCCCCAGCATTTT. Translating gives CASSQTANQPQHF. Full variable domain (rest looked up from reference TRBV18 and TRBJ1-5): NAGVMQNPRHLVRRRGQEARLRCSPMKGHSHVYWYRQLPEEGLKFMVYLQKENIIDESGMPKERFSAEFPKEGPSILRIQQVVRGDSAAYFCASSQTANQPQHFGDGTRLSIL.

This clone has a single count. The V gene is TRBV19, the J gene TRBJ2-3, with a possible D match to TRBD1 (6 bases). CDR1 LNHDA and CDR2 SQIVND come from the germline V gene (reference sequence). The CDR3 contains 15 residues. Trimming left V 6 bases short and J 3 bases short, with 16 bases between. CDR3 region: CASRGTSLGTDTQYF. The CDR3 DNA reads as TGTGCCAGTAGAGGGACATCTTTGGGGACAGATACGCAGTATTTT.

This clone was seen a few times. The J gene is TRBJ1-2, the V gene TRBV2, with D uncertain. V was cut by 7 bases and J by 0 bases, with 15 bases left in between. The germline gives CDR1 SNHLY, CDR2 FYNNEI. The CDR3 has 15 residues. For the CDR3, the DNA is TGTGCCAGCACCATCGATACTTGGGCTAACTATGGCTACACCTTC. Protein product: CASTIDTWANYGYTF.

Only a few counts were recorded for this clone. The DNA of the CDR3 is TGCGCCAGCAGCCAAGATAGGGATCAGCCCCAGCATTTT. Protein sequence: CASSQDRDQPQHF. The chain links TRBV23-1 to TRBJ1-5; D is unclear. TRBV23-1 is an open reading frame, and its role is uncertain. CDR3 length: 13 amino acids. Trimming removed 6 bases from V and 5 bases from J, with 11 bases in between.

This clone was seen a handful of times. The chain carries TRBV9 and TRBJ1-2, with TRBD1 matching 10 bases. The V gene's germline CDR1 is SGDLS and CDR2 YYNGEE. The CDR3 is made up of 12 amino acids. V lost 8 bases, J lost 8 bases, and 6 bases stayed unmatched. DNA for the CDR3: TGTGCCAGTCGGACAGGGGGGAGCGGCTACACCTTC. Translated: CASRTGGSGYTF. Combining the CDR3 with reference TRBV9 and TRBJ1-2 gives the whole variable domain DSGVTQTPKHLITATGQRVTLRCSPRSGDLSVYWYQQSLDQGLQFLIQYYNGEERAKGNILERFSAQQFPDLHSELNLSSLELGDSALYFCASRTGGSGYTFGSGTRLTVV.

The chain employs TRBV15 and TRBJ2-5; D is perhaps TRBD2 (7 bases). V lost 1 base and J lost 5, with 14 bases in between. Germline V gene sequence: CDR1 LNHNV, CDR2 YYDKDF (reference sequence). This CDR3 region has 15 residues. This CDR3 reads CATSRGWGGDETQYF. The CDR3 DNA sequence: TGTGCCACCAGCAGAGGGTGGGGGGGCGATGAGACCCAGTACTTC.

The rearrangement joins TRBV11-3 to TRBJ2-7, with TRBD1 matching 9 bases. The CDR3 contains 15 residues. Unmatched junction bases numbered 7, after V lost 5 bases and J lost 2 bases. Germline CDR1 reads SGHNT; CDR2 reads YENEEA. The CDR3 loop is CASSRRQGVPYEQYF. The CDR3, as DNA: TGTGCCAGCAGCAGGCGACAGGGGGTACCCTACGAGCAGTACTTC.

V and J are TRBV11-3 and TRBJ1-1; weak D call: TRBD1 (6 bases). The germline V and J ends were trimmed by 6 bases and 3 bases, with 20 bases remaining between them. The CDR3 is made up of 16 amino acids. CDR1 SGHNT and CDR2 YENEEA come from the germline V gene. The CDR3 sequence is CASSSVLTGLDTEAFF. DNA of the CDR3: TGTGCCAGCAGTTCCGTTCTAACAGGGCTAGACACTGAAGCTTTCTTT.

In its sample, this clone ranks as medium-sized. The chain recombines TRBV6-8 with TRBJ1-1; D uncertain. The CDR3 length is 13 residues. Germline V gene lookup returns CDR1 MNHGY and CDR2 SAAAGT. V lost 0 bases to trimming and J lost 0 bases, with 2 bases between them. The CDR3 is CASSYSVNTEAFF. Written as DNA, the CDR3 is TGTGCCAGCAGTTACTCAGTGAACACTGAAGCTTTCTTT.

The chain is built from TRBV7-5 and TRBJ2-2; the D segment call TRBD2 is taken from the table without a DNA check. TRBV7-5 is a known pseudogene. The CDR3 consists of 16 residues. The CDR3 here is CASSLGGLSNTGELFF. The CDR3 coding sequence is TGTGCCAGCAGCTTAGGAGGCCTCTCGAACACCGGGGAGCTGTTTTTT.

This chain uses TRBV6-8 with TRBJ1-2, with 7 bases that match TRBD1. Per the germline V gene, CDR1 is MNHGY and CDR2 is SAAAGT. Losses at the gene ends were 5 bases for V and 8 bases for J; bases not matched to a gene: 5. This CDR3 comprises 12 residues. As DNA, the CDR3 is TGTGCCAGCAGTCTCAGGGGGTACGGCTACACCTTC. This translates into CASSLRGYGYTF.

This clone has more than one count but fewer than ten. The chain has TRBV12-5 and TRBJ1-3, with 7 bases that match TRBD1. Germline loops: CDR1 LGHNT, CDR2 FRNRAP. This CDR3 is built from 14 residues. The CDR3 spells CASTPTGLGYTIYF. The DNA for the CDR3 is TGTGCCAGCACTCCGACAGGGTTGGGATACACCATATATTTT.

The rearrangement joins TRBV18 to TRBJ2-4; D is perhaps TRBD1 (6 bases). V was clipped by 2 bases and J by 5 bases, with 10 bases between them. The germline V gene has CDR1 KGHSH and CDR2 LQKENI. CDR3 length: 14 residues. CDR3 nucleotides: TGTGCCAGCTCACCAAGGACAGATGAAAACATTCAGTACTTC. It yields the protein CASSPRTDENIQYF.

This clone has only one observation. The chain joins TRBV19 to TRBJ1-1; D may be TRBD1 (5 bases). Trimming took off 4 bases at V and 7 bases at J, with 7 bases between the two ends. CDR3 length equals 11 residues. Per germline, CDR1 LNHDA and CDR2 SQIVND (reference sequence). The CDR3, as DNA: TGTGCCAGTAGTACGGGACTTGAAGCTTTCTTT. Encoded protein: CASSTGLEAFF.

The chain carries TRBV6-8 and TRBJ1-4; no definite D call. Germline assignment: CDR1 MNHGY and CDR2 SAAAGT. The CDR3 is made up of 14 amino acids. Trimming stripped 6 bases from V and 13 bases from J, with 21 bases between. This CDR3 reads CASRPRNGIWSLFF. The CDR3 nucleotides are TGTGCCAGCAGACCCAGGAACGGGATTTGGTCACTGTTTTTT.

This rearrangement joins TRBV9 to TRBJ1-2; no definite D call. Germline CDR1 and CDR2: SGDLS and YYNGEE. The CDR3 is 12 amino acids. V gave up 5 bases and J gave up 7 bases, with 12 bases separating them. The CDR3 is CASSELATGYTF. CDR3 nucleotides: TGTGCCAGCAGTGAACTGGCGACTGGCTACACCTTC.

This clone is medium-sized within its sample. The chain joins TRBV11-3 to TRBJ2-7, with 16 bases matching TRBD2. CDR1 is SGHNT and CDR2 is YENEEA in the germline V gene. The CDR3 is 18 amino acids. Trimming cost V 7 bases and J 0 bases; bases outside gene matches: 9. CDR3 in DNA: TGTGCCAGCACCCCAGGGACTAGCGGGAGGGCCTTCTCCTACGAGCAGTACTTC. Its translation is CASTPGTSGRAFSYEQYF.

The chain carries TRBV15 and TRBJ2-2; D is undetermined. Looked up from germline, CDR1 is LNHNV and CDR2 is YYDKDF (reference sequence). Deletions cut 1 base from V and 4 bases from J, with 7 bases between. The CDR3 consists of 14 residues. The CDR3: CATSRGVGTGELFF. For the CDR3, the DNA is TGTGCCACCAGCAGAGGAGTTGGCACCGGGGAGCTGTTTTTT. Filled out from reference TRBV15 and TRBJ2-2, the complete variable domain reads DAMVIQNPRYQVTQFGKPVTLSCSQTLNHNVMYWYQQKSSQAPKLLFHYYDKDFNNEADTPDNFQSRRPNTSFCFLDIRSPGLGDTAMYLCATSRGVGTGELFFGEGSRLTVL.

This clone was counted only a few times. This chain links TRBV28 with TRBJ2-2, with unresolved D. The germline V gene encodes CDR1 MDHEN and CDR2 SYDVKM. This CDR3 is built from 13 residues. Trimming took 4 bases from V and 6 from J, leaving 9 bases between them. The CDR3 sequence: CASSSLIAGELFF. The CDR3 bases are TGTGCCAGCAGTTCTTTGATAGCCGGGGAGCTGTTTTTT.

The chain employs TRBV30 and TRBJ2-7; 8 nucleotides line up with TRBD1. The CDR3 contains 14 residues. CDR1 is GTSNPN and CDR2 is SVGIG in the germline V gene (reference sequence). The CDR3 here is CATEGQANGWEQYF. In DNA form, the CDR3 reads TGTGCTACCGAGGGACAGGCCAATGGGTGGGAGCAGTACTTC.

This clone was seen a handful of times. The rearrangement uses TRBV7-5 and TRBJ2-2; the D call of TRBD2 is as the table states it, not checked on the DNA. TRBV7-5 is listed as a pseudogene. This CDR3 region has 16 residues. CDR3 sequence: CASSLYAGSNTGELFF. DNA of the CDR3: TGTGCCAGCAGCTTATACGCCGGGAGTAACACCGGGGAGCTGTTTTTT.

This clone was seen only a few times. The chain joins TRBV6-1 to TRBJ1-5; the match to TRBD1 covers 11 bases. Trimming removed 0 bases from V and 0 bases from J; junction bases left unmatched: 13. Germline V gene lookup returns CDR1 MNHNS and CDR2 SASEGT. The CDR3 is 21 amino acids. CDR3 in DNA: TGTGCCAGCAGTGAAGCTGGTGGGGACAGGGGGATTCGGTTTAGCAATCAGCCCCAGCATTTT. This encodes CASSEAGGDRGIRFSNQPQHF.

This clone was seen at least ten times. The CDR3 nucleotides are TGTGCCAGCAGCCCACTACTCTCTAGCACAGATACGCAGTATTTT. Its protein is CASSPLLSSTDTQYF. The chain employs TRBV11-3 and TRBJ2-3; D is undetermined. In germline, CDR1 is SGHNT, CDR2 YENEEA. Trimming cost V 5 bases and J 0 bases, with 12 bases left between them. CDR3 size: 15 residues. Supplemented by reference TRBV11-3 and TRBJ2-3, the full variable domain reads EAGVVQSPRYKIIEKKQPVAFWCNPISGHNTLYWYLQNLGQGPELLIRYENEEAVDDSQLPKDRFSAERLKGVDSTLKIQPAELGDSAVYLCASSPLLSSTDTQYFGPGTRLTVL.

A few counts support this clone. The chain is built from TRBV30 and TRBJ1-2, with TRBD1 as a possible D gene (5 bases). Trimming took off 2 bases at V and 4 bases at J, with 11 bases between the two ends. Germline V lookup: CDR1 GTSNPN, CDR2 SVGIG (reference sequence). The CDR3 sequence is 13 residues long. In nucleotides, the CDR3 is TGTGCCTGGAGTAGAGACAGACCCTATGGCTACACCTTC. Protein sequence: CAWSRDRPYGYTF.

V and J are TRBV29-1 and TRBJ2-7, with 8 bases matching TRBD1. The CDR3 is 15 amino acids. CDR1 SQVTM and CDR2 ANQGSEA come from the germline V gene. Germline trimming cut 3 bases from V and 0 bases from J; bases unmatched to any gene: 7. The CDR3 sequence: CSVDFRDRPSYEQYF. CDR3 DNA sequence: TGCAGCGTTGATTTCCGGGACAGGCCCTCCTACGAGCAGTACTTC.

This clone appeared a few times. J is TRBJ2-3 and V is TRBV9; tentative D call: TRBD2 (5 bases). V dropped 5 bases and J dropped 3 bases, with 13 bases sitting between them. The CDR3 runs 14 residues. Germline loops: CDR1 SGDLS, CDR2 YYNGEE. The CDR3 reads CASSERRLTDTQYF. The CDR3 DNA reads TGTGCCAGCAGTGAGCGGAGGTTGACAGATACGCAGTATTTT. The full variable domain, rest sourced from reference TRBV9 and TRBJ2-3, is DSGVTQTPKHLITATGQRVTLRCSPRSGDLSVYWYQQSLDQGLQFLIQYYNGEERAKGNILERFSAQQFPDLHSELNLSSLELGDSALYFCASSERRLTDTQYFGPGTRLTVL.

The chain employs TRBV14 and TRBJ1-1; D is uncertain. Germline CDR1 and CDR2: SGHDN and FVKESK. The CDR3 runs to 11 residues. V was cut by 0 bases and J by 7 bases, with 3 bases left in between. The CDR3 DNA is TGTGCCAGCAGCCAAGAGGGTGAAGCTTTCTTT. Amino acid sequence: CASSQEGEAFF.